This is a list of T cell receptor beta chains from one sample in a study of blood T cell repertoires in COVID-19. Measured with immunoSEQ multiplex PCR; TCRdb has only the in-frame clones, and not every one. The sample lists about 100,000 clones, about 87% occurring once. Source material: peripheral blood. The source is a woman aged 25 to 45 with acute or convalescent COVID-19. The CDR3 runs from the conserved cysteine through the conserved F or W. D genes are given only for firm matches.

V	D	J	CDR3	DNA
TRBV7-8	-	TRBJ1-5	CASSSQAFEPQHF	TGTGCCAGCAGCTCACAGGCCTTTGAGCCCCAGCATTTT
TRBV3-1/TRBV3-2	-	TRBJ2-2	CASSPLSGTNTGELFF	TGTGCCAGCAGCCCCCTTTCCGGGACTAACACCGGGGAGCTGTTTTTT
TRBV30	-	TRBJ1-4	CAWSRSGSEKLFF	TGTGCCTGGAGCCGATCAGGCTCCGAAAAACTGTTTTTT
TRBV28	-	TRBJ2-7	CASSLDSAGRLYEQYF	TGTGCCAGCAGCCTCGACAGTGCTGGAAGACTCTACGAGCAGTACTTC
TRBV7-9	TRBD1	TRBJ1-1	CASSLGTGGASEAFF	TGTGCCAGCAGCTTAGGCACAGGGGGCGCAAGTGAAGCTTTCTTT
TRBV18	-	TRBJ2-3	CASSHGADTQYF	TGTGCCAGCTCACACGGGGCAGATACGCAGTATTTT
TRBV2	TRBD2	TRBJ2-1	CASSGLAGGEQFF	TGTGCCAGCAGCGGACTAGCGGGGGGTGAGCAGTTCTTC
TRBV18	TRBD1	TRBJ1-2	CASSPAGGGAGYGYTF	TGTGCCAGCTCACCGGCAGGGGGCGGTGCGGGCTATGGCTACACCTTC
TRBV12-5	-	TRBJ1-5	CASGLHLTLLQQPQHF	TGTGCTAGTGGTCTCCACTTAACCCTCCTCCAACAGCCCCAGCATTTT
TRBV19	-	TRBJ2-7	CASSMTGYEQYF	TGTGCCAGTAGTATGACAGGATACGAGCAGTACTTC
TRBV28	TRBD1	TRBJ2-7	CASSSPPGQDYEQYF	TGTGCCAGCAGTTCGCCCCCGGGACAGGACTACGAGCAGTACTTC
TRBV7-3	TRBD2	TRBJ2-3	CASSLMSRGGEDTQYF	TGTGCCAGCAGCTTAATGTCGCGGGGGGGCGAAGATACGCAGTATTTT